Listed here is a single T cell receptor beta chain. Its antigen is not identified. The data belong to a study of cytomegalovirus exposure and HLA in healthy donors. Across the whole study: Earlier sequencing of some 170 million T cells yielded roughly 120 million unique TCR beta sequences. Study results and caveats: The authors later found HLA-associated TCR beta chains more clonally expanded than equally common others. There were several of the most significant clusters that appeared linked to common viral pathogens in a later analysis.

The CDR3 is 12 amino acids. CDR1 MNHNS and CDR2 SASEGT come from the germline V gene. V was pared by 8 bases and J by 1 base, with 8 bases between. PCR involved 60 Vbeta and 13 Jbeta primers. Measured with immunoSEQ multiplex PCR; TCRdb has only the in-frame clones, and not every one. The sample lists about 150,000 clones; roughly 82% were seen once. This clonotype was sampled from a woman in her forties or fifties in good health and CMV-seropositive. V gene TRBV6-1 combines with J gene TRBJ2-5; unclear D gene. Material: PBMCs. CDR3 nucleotide sequence: TGTGCCAGCGACCAGGTCCAAGAGACCCAGTACTTC. Its translation is CASDQVQETQYF.